A selection of T cell receptor beta chains follows, all from one sample in a study of T cells in Graves' hyperthyroidism and ophthalmopathy. Each CDR3 protein gets one entry after TCRdb re-called the multiplex PCR reads with MiXCR. The sample has 600,000 or so distinct CDR3 sequences; more than 13% are singletons. The sequencing input was blood. These receptors originate from a woman aged 18-29 years with Graves' ophthalmopathy. Both conserved end residues are part of each CDR3. Each record gives: V gene, clone size, J gene, CDR3 protein. Expanded clones get a size class; other rows say once, few or many, or leave the size out.

V: TRBV28
size: many
J: TRBJ1-1
CDR3: CASSVSLQVGAFF

V: TRBV2
size: NA
J: TRBJ2-1
CDR3: CASRYYYEQFF

V: TRBV6-5
size: few
J: TRBJ2-1
CDR3: CASSYGGSGTYDEQFF

V: TRBV6-2/TRBV6-3
size: many
J: TRBJ1-1
CDR3: CASRRTGLNTEAFF

V: TRBV12-5
size: many
J: TRBJ1-4
CDR3: CASGFYTDATNEKLFF

V: TRBV5-6
size: many
J: TRBJ2-3
CDR3: CASSYWHFSTDTQYF

V: TRBV7-2
size: NA
J: TRBJ2-7
CDR3: CASSRYKFSGRGVYEQYF

V: TRBV2
size: many
J: TRBJ2-7
CDR3: CATGTTDSYEQYF

V: TRBV28
size: few
J: TRBJ1-2
CDR3: CASSFRRSAGDSYGYTF

V: TRBV19
size: NA
J: TRBJ2-7
CDR3: CASTNRGPRGSYEQYF

V: TRBV19
size: NA
J: TRBJ2-5
CDR3: CASSYGLAGGQETQYF

V: TRBV20-1
size: many
J: TRBJ2-3
CDR3: CSASPGVHTDTQYF

V: TRBV11-2
size: many
J: TRBJ2-3
CDR3: CASSLYQNTRSTDTQYF

V: TRBV20-1
size: NA
J: TRBJ2-7
CDR3: CSARRGLYEQYF

V: TRBV6-5
size: many
J: TRBJ2-3
CDR3: CASSYELAMGRDTQYF

V: TRBV3-1
size: many
J: TRBJ2-7
CDR3: CASSHGTVSYEQYF

V: TRBV27
size: many
J: TRBJ1-1
CDR3: CASSYLQGDTEAFF

V: TRBV10-3
size: NA
J: TRBJ1-5
CDR3: CAISGDFLNQPQHF

V: TRBV9
size: NA
J: TRBJ2-7
CDR3: CASSKGGRVGGREYEQYF

V: TRBV28
size: many
J: TRBJ2-7
CDR3: CASSLFPGQGGHEQYF

V: TRBV20-1
size: few
J: TRBJ1-3
CDR3: CSAQTRPTSGNTIYF

V: TRBV29-1
size: NA
J: TRBJ1-5
CDR3: CSVEETANQPQHF

V: TRBV7-3
size: many
J: TRBJ2-1
CDR3: CASSQSGLAGDNEQFF

V: TRBV5-1
size: many
J: TRBJ2-1
CDR3: CASTDITEDPRNEQFF

V: TRBV6-2/TRBV6-3
size: many
J: TRBJ1-1
CDR3: CASSYSSGVQAAGTEAFF

V: TRBV4-1
size: NA
J: TRBJ2-4
CDR3: CASSQALRAALAKNIQYF

V: TRBV19
size: NA
J: TRBJ2-1
CDR3: CASSAIEVGQQFF

V: TRBV6-6
size: NA
J: TRBJ2-7
CDR3: CASSYQLQGAYEQYF

V: TRBV7-6
size: NA
J: TRBJ2-2
CDR3: CASSTTPTGELFF

V: TRBV12-5
size: many
J: TRBJ2-1
CDR3: CASGLPTPGSYIIYNEQFF

V: TRBV4-2
size: few
J: TRBJ2-2
CDR3: CASSLTGGAMTGELFF

V: TRBV6-1
size: NA
J: TRBJ1-1
CDR3: CASWDQGRGSRTEAFF

V: TRBV6-2/TRBV6-3
size: many
J: TRBJ2-1
CDR3: CASSYLPRGPVEFF

V: TRBV11-3
size: many
J: TRBJ2-3
CDR3: CASSFRAGFTDTQYF

V: TRBV18
size: many
J: TRBJ2-7
CDR3: CASSPQVGDEQYF

V: TRBV20-1
size: few
J: TRBJ2-7
CDR3: CSARGSRARYEQYF

V: TRBV19
size: NA
J: TRBJ2-1
CDR3: CASSIGLAYNEQFF

V: TRBV5-8
size: few
J: TRBJ1-1
CDR3: CASSLPVTEAFF

V: TRBV7-3
size: many
J: TRBJ2-3
CDR3: CASSLETAFFRVDTQYF

V: TRBV6-6
size: NA
J: TRBJ2-2
CDR3: CASSYSIGAGGLTGELFF

V: TRBV3-1
size: many
J: TRBJ1-3
CDR3: CASSQVTGTGNTIYF

V: TRBV2
size: once
J: TRBJ2-6
CDR3: CASRLRESGANALTF

V: TRBV28
size: many
J: TRBJ2-7
CDR3: CASSMLYEQYF

V: TRBV12-3/TRBV12-4
size: many
J: TRBJ2-2
CDR3: CASSLPATNTGELFF

V: TRBV27
size: many
J: TRBJ1-2
CDR3: CASTVGNRGYGYTF

V: TRBV10-3
size: many
J: TRBJ2-7
CDR3: CAISGAPGEEEQYF

V: TRBV4-2
size: few
J: TRBJ1-5
CDR3: CASSQEEGGGQPQHF

V: TRBV7-9
size: many
J: TRBJ2-7
CDR3: CASRDRGGSYEQYF

V: TRBV11-2
size: many
J: TRBJ2-1
CDR3: CASTSYNEQFF

V: TRBV30
size: few
J: TRBJ2-2
CDR3: CASLLLAGVTGELFF

V: TRBV27
size: many
J: TRBJ2-1
CDR3: CASRGSIIEQFF

V: TRBV2
size: many
J: TRBJ2-1
CDR3: CASSYKTSGRNGEQFF

V: TRBV28
size: many
J: TRBJ2-1
CDR3: CASSLSWDRPRNEQFF